A selection of T cell receptor beta chains follows, all from one sample in a study of T cells in Graves' hyperthyroidism and ophthalmopathy. One entry per CDR3 protein, called by TCRdb with MiXCR from the multiplex PCR reads. The sample contains about 410,000 distinct CDR3 sequences, roughly 14% of which appear only once. The sequencing input was blood. Receptors originate from a man younger than 35 with Graves' ophthalmopathy. The CDR3 runs from the conserved cysteine through the conserved F or W. A D gene is named only where the DNA matches it firmly. Not all rows give a size; the values are once, few, many and, for expanded clones, a class.

v_call,clone_size,j_call,d_call,cdr3_aa,cdr3_nt
TRBV19,many,TRBJ1-1,TRBD1,CASSTPRGQGITEAFF,TGTGCCAGTAGTACTCCAAGGGGACAGGGGATCACTGAAGCTTTCTTT
TRBV20-1,many,TRBJ1-2,-,CSATGTPYGYTF,TGCAGTGCTACCGGGACTCCCTATGGCTACACCTTC
TRBV12-3/TRBV12-4,many,TRBJ2-2,TRBD2,CASSRVLAGRGGELFF,TGTGCCAGCAGTCGGGTGCTAGCGGGACGGGGCGGGGAGCTGTTTTTT
TRBV7-2,many,TRBJ1-2,TRBD1,CASSLVGQGYGYTF,TGTGCCAGCAGCTTAGTGGGACAGGGCTATGGCTACACCTTC
TRBV7-9,few,TRBJ1-6,-,CASSLETRNSPLHF,TGTGCCAGCAGCTTAGAGACGAGGAATTCACCCCTCCACTTT
TRBV15,many,TRBJ2-2,TRBD2,CATSSSSGRNTGELFF,TGTGCCACCAGCAGCTCTAGCGGGAGGAACACCGGGGAGCTGTTTTTT
TRBV6-1,-,TRBJ2-3,TRBD1,CASRMTGADTQYF,TGTGCCAGCAGAATGACAGGGGCAGATACGCAGTATTTT
TRBV7-6,-,TRBJ2-7,-,CASSLGTRLTYEQYF,TGTGCCAGCAGCTTAGGAACTAGACTTACCTACGAGCAGTACTTC
TRBV19,many,TRBJ1-2,-,CASSIRPRDYGYTF,TGTGCCAGTAGTATCAGACCTAGAGACTATGGCTACACCTTC
TRBV14,few,TRBJ1-2,-,CASSQEDKGSNYGYTF,TGTGCCAGCAGCCAAGAAGATAAGGGGAGTAACTATGGCTACACCTTC
TRBV27,-,TRBJ2-1,TRBD2,CASSLFSIGRTSGGQISYNEQFF,TGTGCCAGCAGTTTATTTTCGATAGGGAGGACTAGCGGGGGGCAGATCTCCTACAATGAGCAGTTCTTC
TRBV7-8,many,TRBJ2-1,-,CASSRNPRADEQFF,TGTGCCAGCAGCCGTAACCCCCGGGCGGATGAGCAGTTCTTC
TRBV27,many,TRBJ2-7,-,CASSFSSSSYEQYF,TGTGCCAGCAGTTTCTCAAGCAGCTCCTACGAGCAGTACTTC
TRBV6-1,many,TRBJ2-7,TRBD1,CASSPGQATKQYF,TGTGCCAGCAGTCCGGGACAGGCTACGAAACAGTACTTC
TRBV20-1,many,TRBJ1-1,-,CSARVAGGPMNTEAFF,TGCAGTGCTAGAGTCGCGGGAGGCCCAATGAACACTGAAGCTTTCTTT
TRBV7-3,many,TRBJ2-1,-,CASSPSRSNEQFF,TGTGCCAGCAGCCCCTCGAGGTCCAATGAGCAGTTCTTC
TRBV29-1,-,TRBJ1-2,-,CSAAWQDHGYTF,TGCAGCGCGGCGTGGCAGGACCATGGCTACACCTTC
TRBV27,many,TRBJ2-7,-,CASSLRGYGYEQYF,TGTGCCAGCAGTTTACGCGGGTACGGCTACGAGCAGTACTTC
TRBV9,-,TRBJ2-5,-,CASSESWETQYF,TGCGCCAGCAGTGAGTCATGGGAGACCCAGTACTTC
TRBV12-3/TRBV12-4,many,TRBJ1-2,TRBD1,CASSWTGNYGYTF,TGTGCCAGCAGCTGGACAGGGAACTATGGCTACACCTTC
TRBV27,many,TRBJ2-1,TRBD2,CASSRPGTSVNEQFF,TGTGCCAGCAGTAGACCCGGGACTAGCGTCAATGAGCAGTTCTTC
TRBV11-2,many,TRBJ2-5,-,CASSLLGRQETQYF,TGTGCCAGCAGCTTATTGGGACGCCAAGAGACCCAGTACTTC
TRBV11-2,-,TRBJ2-5,TRBD1,CASSSLLPGQGTFLRGSETQYF,TGTGCCAGCAGCTCCCTCTTACCGGGACAGGGGACTTTCCTCCGGGGTTCGGAGACCCAGTACTTC
TRBV3-1,few,TRBJ1-4,TRBD1,CASSRHLSGQSEKLFF,TGTGCCAGCAGCCGCCACCTATCGGGACAGAGTGAAAAACTGTTTTTT
TRBV5-1,-,TRBJ2-1,TRBD2,CASSNQTSAYNEQFF,TGCGCCAGCAGCAACCAGACTAGCGCTTACAATGAGCAGTTCTTC
TRBV9,many,TRBJ2-5,TRBD2,CASSVGIPRTSGAQETQYF,TGTGCCAGCAGCGTAGGGATCCCGCGGACTAGCGGAGCGCAAGAGACCCAGTACTTC
TRBV20-1,-,TRBJ1-2,-,CSARDYLRGGYTF,TGCAGTGCTAGAGATTATTTAAGGGGAGGCTACACCTTC
TRBV18,many,TRBJ2-3,-,CASSPQGGAPDTQYF,TGTGCCAGCTCCCCACAGGGGGGGGCCCCAGATACGCAGTATTTT
TRBV6-1,few,TRBJ1-5,TRBD1,CASSRGNSNQPQHF,TGTGCCAGCAGCAGGGGGAATAGCAATCAGCCCCAGCATTTT
TRBV19,-,TRBJ2-5,-,CASSIAIGETQYF,TGTGCCAGTAGTATAGCCATCGGGGAGACCCAGTACTTC
TRBV3-1,many,TRBJ2-3,-,CASSQYLPRGDTQYF,TGTGCCAGCAGCCAATACCTTCCTCGGGGGGATACGCAGTATTTT
TRBV11-3,few,TRBJ1-1,TRBD1,CASSGTGTANTEAFF,TGTGCCAGCAGCGGAACCGGGACAGCGAACACTGAAGCTTTCTTT
TRBV14,few,TRBJ2-1,-,CASSQDPGSSATYNEQFF,TGTGCCAGCAGCCAAGACCCCGGGAGTAGCGCCACCTACAATGAGCAGTTCTTC
TRBV27,many,TRBJ2-7,TRBD2,CASSLSAGGEGEQYF,TGTGCCAGCAGTTTGTCAGCGGGAGGGGAGGGCGAGCAGTACTTC
TRBV12-3/TRBV12-4,-,TRBJ2-5,-,CASVTRETQYF,TGTGCCAGCGTTACGAGGGAGACCCAGTACTTC
TRBV20-1,many,TRBJ2-3,-,CSGLRRVGDTDTQYF,TGCAGTGGACTAAGGAGGGTGGGGGACACAGATACGCAGTATTTT
TRBV6-1,many,TRBJ2-3,TRBD2,CASSTRLADSTDTQYF,TGTGCCAGCAGTACCCGACTAGCGGACAGCACAGATACGCAGTATTTT
TRBV7-2,few,TRBJ2-7,-,CASSLAQGEQYF,TGTGCCAGCAGCTTAGCCCAGGGCGAGCAGTACTTC
TRBV7-3,many,TRBJ2-1,-,CASSLRNNEQFF,TGTGCCAGCAGCTTAAGGAACAATGAGCAGTTCTTC
TRBV18,many,TRBJ2-7,TRBD2,CASSPGVAGGYEQYF,TGTGCCAGCTCACCTGGAGTAGCGGGAGGATACGAGCAGTACTTC
TRBV12-3/TRBV12-4,-,TRBJ1-2,-,CASSSYSYGYTF,TGTGCCAGCAGTTCGTACAGCTATGGCTACACCTTC
TRBV12-3/TRBV12-4,many,TRBJ2-3,TRBD1,CASSHSGQGFRNTQYF,TGTGCCAGCAGCCACTCTGGACAGGGCTTCAGGAATACGCAGTATTTT
TRBV3-1,many,TRBJ2-7,-,CASSAREGQGLSYEQYF,TGTGCCAGCAGCGCTAGGGAGGGACAAGGCCTCTCCTACGAGCAGTACTTC
TRBV7-6,many,TRBJ2-1,TRBD2,CASSLSVWSGGAHEQFF,TGTGCCAGCAGCTTATCGGTGTGGAGCGGGGGGGCTCATGAGCAGTTCTTC
TRBV11-2,many,TRBJ2-7,TRBD2,CASSQPGLAASYEQYF,TGTGCCAGCAGCCAGCCCGGACTAGCGGCTTCCTACGAGCAGTACTTC
TRBV3-1,many,TRBJ1-3,-,CASSQTGPTIYF,TGTGCCAGCAGCCAGACAGGTCCAACCATATATTTT
TRBV20-1,many,TRBJ2-5,-,CSAQGGISQYQETQYF,TGCAGTGCCCAGGGGGGGATTAGCCAGTATCAAGAGACCCAGTACTTC
TRBV2,many,TRBJ2-5,-,CASSLGSSRETQYF,TGTGCCAGCAGTCTAGGATCCTCGAGAGAGACCCAGTACTTC
TRBV2,many,TRBJ1-6,TRBD1,CASSDRDRGSPLHF,TGTGCCAGCAGTGACCGGGACAGGGGATCACCCCTCCACTTT